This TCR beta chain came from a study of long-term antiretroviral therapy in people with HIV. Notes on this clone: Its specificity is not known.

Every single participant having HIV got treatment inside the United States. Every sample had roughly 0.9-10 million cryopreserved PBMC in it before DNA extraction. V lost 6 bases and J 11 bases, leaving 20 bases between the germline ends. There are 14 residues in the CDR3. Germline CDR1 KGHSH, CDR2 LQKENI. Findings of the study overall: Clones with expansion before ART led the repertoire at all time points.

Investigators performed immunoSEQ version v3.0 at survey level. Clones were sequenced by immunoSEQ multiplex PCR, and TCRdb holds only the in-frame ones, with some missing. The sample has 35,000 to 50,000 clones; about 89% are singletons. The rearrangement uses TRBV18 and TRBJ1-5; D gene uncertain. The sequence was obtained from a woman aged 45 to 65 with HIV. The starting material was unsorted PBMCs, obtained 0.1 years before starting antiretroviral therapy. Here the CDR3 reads CASSEEAPRGAQHF. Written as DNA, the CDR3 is TGTGCCAGCTCCGAGGAAGCGCCCCGTGGCGCCCAGCATTTT.